These T cell receptor beta chains were read from a single sample in a study of shared clonotypes between healthy human individuals. TCRdb's copy holds only in-frame clones and misses some; the assay was immunoSEQ multiplex PCR. Of around 1,000,000 clones listed, approximately 77% were seen once; the top ten hold almost 0.9%. Sequencing was performed on memory CD4+ T cells from PBMCs. The receptors stem from a man between 18 and 29 years old in good health. Some clones in this sample may be carry-over from other donors' samples. Each CDR3 is given with its conserved first and last residue. D genes are given only for firm matches. For some rows the clone size is stated as once, few or many, or as a class when expanded; others skip it.

>TRBJ1-1|TRBV6-6|TRBD1|once
TGTGCCAGCGTCCGACAGGGGGCGGAAGCTTTCTTT
CASVRQGAEAFF
>TRBJ2-3|TRBV28|TRBD2|NA
TGTGCCAGCAGTCCCCTAGGTAGCGGGGTCGCAGATACGCAGTATTTT
CASSPLGSGVADTQYF
>TRBJ2-5|TRBV30|NA|NA
TGTGCCTCCGGGCCAAAGGGAGAGACCCAGTACTTC
CASGPKGETQYF
>TRBJ2-7|TRBV30|NA|NA
TGTGCCTGGAAGGACAGAAACGAGCAGTACTTC
CAWKDRNEQYF
>TRBJ2-7|TRBV30|NA|NA
TGTGCCTGGAGTGTAGCTGGGTACGAGCAGTACTTC
CAWSVAGYEQYF
>TRBJ1-5|TRBV5-6|TRBD1|NA
TGTGCCAGCAGCCCCGGGACAGGTCTTAGCAATCAGCCCCAGCATTTT
CASSPGTGLSNQPQHF
>TRBJ1-1|TRBV20-1|NA|few
TGCAGTGCTTCTGAAGCTTTCTTT
CSASEAFF
>TRBJ2-7|TRBV27|NA|few
TGTGCCAGCAGCCGAAGGAGGGGAGAGGGCTACGAGCAGTACTTC
CASSRRRGEGYEQYF
>TRBJ1-5|TRBV7-6|NA|many
TGTGCCAGCAGCTTAGCTGGAGGTCAGCCCCAGCATTTT
CASSLAGGQPQHF
>TRBJ2-6|TRBV28|NA|NA
TGTGCCAGCAGTTTAGCCTCCTCTGGGGCCAACGTCCTGACTTTC
CASSLASSGANVLTF
>TRBJ2-5|TRBV25-1|NA|NA
TGTGCCAGCAGTGGCCCATTTTCTCGTTTTGTGGAGACCCAGTACTTC
CASSGPFSRFVETQYF
>TRBJ1-4|TRBV6-5|TRBD1|once
TGTGCCATCAGTAGGGACAGGGGCGGGAGAGAAAAACTGTTTTTT
CAISRDRGGREKLFF
>TRBJ1-1|TRBV5-1|NA|NA
TGCGCCAGCAGGACAGCGGGCTTGAACACTGAAGCTTTCTTT
CASRTAGLNTEAFF
>TRBJ2-7|TRBV4-2|TRBD2|NA
TGTGCCAGCAGTCGATCGACTAGCGGGAGCTCCTACGAGCAGTACTTC
CASSRSTSGSSYEQYF
>TRBJ2-7|TRBV18|TRBD1|NA
TGTGCCAGCTCACCACCGGGACAGGGGTACGAGCAGTACTTC
CASSPPGQGYEQYF
>TRBJ2-3|TRBV7-6|NA|NA
TGTGCCAGCAGCACAGTTGGCCGGTTAAATACGCAGTATTTT
CASSTVGRLNTQYF
>TRBJ2-2|TRBV9|NA|NA
TGTGCCAGCAGCGTAAATAAGAACTATATGTCGAACACCGGGGAGCTGTTTTTT
CASSVNKNYMSNTGELFF
>TRBJ1-2|TRBV10-3|NA|NA
TGTGCCATCAGTGAGTATCGGGGAGGCTACACCTTC
CAISEYRGGYTF
>TRBJ2-2|TRBV7-2|TRBD2|NA
TGTGCCAGCAGCTTAAGTCGCGCTAGCGGGAGGTCCGGGGAGCTGTTTTTT
CASSLSRASGRSGELFF
>TRBJ1-2|TRBV19|NA|once
TGTGCCACTTCAGCAGGGTTTAACTATGGCTACACCTTC
CATSAGFNYGYTF
>TRBJ2-2|TRBV5-5|NA|NA
TGTGCCAGCAGCCTGAGCGGTAGGAACACCGGGGAGCTGTTTTTT
CASSLSGRNTGELFF
>TRBJ2-1|TRBV5-4|TRBD1|NA
TGTGCCAGCAGCTCCGGGACAGGCGGATACAATGAGCAGTTCTTC
CASSSGTGGYNEQFF
>TRBJ1-5|TRBV6-1|TRBD1|few
TGTGCCAGCAGTGATTCCCAGGGGGAATGGCAGCCCCAGCATTTT
CASSDSQGEWQPQHF
>TRBJ2-4|TRBV6-5|NA|NA
TGTGCCAGCAGTTACTCAGAAAATCTAGCCAAAAACATTCAGTACTTC
CASSYSENLAKNIQYF
>TRBJ2-1|TRBV5-1|TRBD2|NA
TGCGCCAGTTTTCGATTAGCGGGAGGGAGTAGTAATGAGCAGTTCTTC
CASFRLAGGSSNEQFF
>TRBJ2-7|TRBV5-3|TRBD2|once
TGTGCCACCGCCCGATTGTCTAGCGGCGATACCTACGAGCAGTACTTC
CATARLSSGDTYEQYF
>TRBJ2-7|TRBV27|TRBD2|once
TGTGCCAGCAGTTTCGTGGGACTAGCGGTGACGGAACAGTACTTC
CASSFVGLAVTEQYF
>TRBJ2-5|TRBV5-4|TRBD1|NA
TGTGCCAGCAGCCGTACAGGGGAAGAGACCCAGTACTTC
CASSRTGEETQYF
>TRBJ1-4|TRBV27|NA|NA
TGTGCCAGCAGTTTAAAGGGTGACGGCGAAAAACTGTTTTTT
CASSLKGDGEKLFF
>TRBJ2-5|TRBV28|NA|NA
TGTGCCAGCAGTTGGACGGAAGAGACCCAGTACTTC
CASSWTEETQYF
>TRBJ1-4|TRBV6-1|NA|NA
TGTGCCAGCAGTGACCCGGGGCTTAATGAAAAACTGTTTTTT
CASSDPGLNEKLFF
>TRBJ2-7|TRBV4-1|NA|NA
TGCGCCAGCAGCCAGCCTCAGGGGGGCGAGCAGTACTTC
CASSQPQGGEQYF
>TRBJ2-2|TRBV5-1|NA|few
TGCGCCAGCACCAGAGGGGAGGCGAACACCGGGGAGCTGTTTTTT
CASTRGEANTGELFF
>TRBJ2-7|TRBV29-1|NA|NA
TGCAGCGTCACTGACTGGCGAGTCTCCTACGAGCAGTACTTC
CSVTDWRVSYEQYF
>TRBJ2-1|TRBV7-2|TRBD2|once
TGTGCCAGCAGACAAGCTAGCGGGAGGGCCGGTGAGCAGTTCTTC
CASRQASGRAGEQFF
>TRBJ2-1|TRBV11-3|NA|NA
TGTGCCAGCTCGACTTTCTCCGGTGGAAACAATGAGCAGTTCTTC
CASSTFSGGNNEQFF
>TRBJ2-7|TRBV28|NA|NA
TGTGCCAGCACCCTGACTGGCGGGGGCAGAGAGCAGTACTTC
CASTLTGGGREQYF
>TRBJ2-7|TRBV5-4|TRBD2|once
TGTGCCAGCAGCTTAAGGGCGGGAGGGCCGAACGAGCAGTACTTC
CASSLRAGGPNEQYF